This is a list of T cell receptor beta chains from one sample in a study of T cell repertoires in cytomegalovirus infection. TCRdb re-called the reads through MiXCR, storing one row per CDR3 protein. The sample comprises around 570,000 distinct CDR3 sequences, about 39% of which are singletons, and roughly 50% rests with the top ten. What these receptors recognize is not known. The input for sequencing was cultured PBMCs, taken from culture after CMV antigen stimulation. These TCRs come from a human donor in good health (CMV status not recorded). Some clones in this sample may be carry-over from other donors' samples. The conserved cysteine and the conserved F or W are not part of the CDR3 here. A D gene is named only where the DNA matches it firmly. Some rows have no size entry. The others give once, few or many, or a class for an expanded clone.

j_call v_call d_call clone_size cdr3_length cdr3_aa
TRBJ2-3 TRBV13 TRBD2 NA 17 ASSSTSGGAFIAADTQY
TRBJ2-1 TRBV20-1 TRBD2 NA 15 SASSQQLGSSGNEQF
TRBJ1-4 TRBV2 TRBD1 NA 10 ASIEWAQGVF
TRBJ1-1 TRBV12-3/TRBV12-4 NA NA 13 ASSFRGSWNTEAF
TRBJ2-2 TRBV28 NA NA 14 ASSARGGLNTGELF
TRBJ2-5 TRBV5-5 TRBD1 many 12 ASSLRTGQETQY
TRBJ2-7 TRBV7-2 TRBD1 few 12 ASRGQGRNYEQY
TRBJ1-1 TRBV7-9 NA NA 12 ASSSRTEAWGAF
TRBJ2-1 TRBV7-2 TRBD2 few 14 ASSLVRRGGRNEQF
TRBJ2-2 TRBV4-1 TRBD2 NA 15 ASSQDSAGGYTGELF
TRBJ2-6 TRBV20-1 TRBD1 NA 15 SAKGQGLSSGANVLT
TRBJ1-5 TRBV12-3/TRBV12-4 TRBD1 few 12 ASSRQGRNQPQH
TRBJ1-5 TRBV5-1 NA once 15 ASSPGPGLYSNQPQH
TRBJ2-1 TRBV20-1 TRBD2 NA 12 SAKLAGGLNEQF
TRBJ2-3 TRBV9 NA NA 13 ASSAPGDPTDTQY
TRBJ2-3 TRBV7-2 TRBD2 few 16 ASSSPLAGGVNTDTQY
TRBJ2-1 TRBV5-5 TRBD2 NA 14 ASSTFSGGAWNEQF
TRBJ2-7 TRBV7-2 TRBD2 NA 11 ASRTSAGGFVH
TRBJ2-3 TRBV19 TRBD2 NA 15 ASSIDGLAGITDTQY
TRBJ1-5 TRBV2 NA NA 12 ASTGPLRDQPQH
TRBJ1-5 TRBV28 TRBD1 NA 13 ASRAWDRVGQPQH
TRBJ1-2 TRBV7-2 TRBD1 few 13 ASSLPVRDRARYT
TRBJ1-2 TRBV12-3/TRBV12-4 TRBD1 NA 11 ASSHRDRNGYT
TRBJ1-3 TRBV7-9 NA NA 10 ASSYRDDTIY
TRBJ2-5 TRBV6-5 NA few 13 ASSYSRTHQETQY
TRBJ1-1 TRBV7-6 NA few 16 ASSTDRLTGLSNTEAF
TRBJ2-3 TRBV7-8 TRBD1 NA 13 ASSHGRGRTDTQY
TRBJ2-5 TRBV7-9 NA few 14 ASSASGTGAQETQY
TRBJ2-7 TRBV28 NA NA 12 ASRFNRQYYEQY
TRBJ2-2 TRBV10-3 NA NA 14 AISELGQLNTGELF
TRBJ2-1 TRBV12-3/TRBV12-4 NA NA 13 ASSPRGGASNEQF
TRBJ2-3 TRBV5-3 NA once 10 TSSLYTDTQY
TRBJ2-4 TRBV20-1 TRBD2 once 13 SARPLDGAGDIQY
TRBJ2-7 TRBV6-1 NA NA 12 ASRGHLPVYEQY
TRBJ2-7 TRBV10-3 NA NA 12 AISDPAGDYEQY
TRBJ2-1 TRBV5-6 NA few 14 ASSLMIAEGYNEQF
TRBJ1-5 TRBV2 NA NA 9 ASREGQPQH
TRBJ2-1 TRBV19 TRBD2 NA 13 ASSIEVGGINEQF
TRBJ2-6 TRBV12-5 NA NA 11 ASGYSGANVLT
TRBJ2-3 TRBV7-2 TRBD2 NA 11 ASSSPTRGAQY
TRBJ2-2 TRBV6-2/TRBV6-3 NA NA 10 ASSYRSGELF
TRBJ1-1 TRBV7-2 NA few 11 ASKPGVATEAF
TRBJ1-1 TRBV12-3/TRBV12-4 NA NA 10 ASSGVGPQAF